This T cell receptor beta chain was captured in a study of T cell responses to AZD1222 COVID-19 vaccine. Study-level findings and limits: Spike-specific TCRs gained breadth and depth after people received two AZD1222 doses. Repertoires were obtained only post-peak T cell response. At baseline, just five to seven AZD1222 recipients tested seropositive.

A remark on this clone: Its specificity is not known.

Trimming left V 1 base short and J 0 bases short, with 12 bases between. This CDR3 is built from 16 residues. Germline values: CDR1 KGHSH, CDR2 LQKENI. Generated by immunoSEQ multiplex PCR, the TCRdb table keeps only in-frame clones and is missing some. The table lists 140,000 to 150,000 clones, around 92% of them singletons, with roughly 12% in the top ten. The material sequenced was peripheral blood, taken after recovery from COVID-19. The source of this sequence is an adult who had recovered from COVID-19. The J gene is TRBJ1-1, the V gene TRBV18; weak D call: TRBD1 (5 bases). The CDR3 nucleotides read TGTGCCAGCTCACCACTCCCGGGACCCATGAACACTGAAGCTTTCTTT. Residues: CASSPLPGPMNTEAFF.